Below, 25 T cell receptor beta chains from the same sample are listed, as sequenced in a study of CD8+ T cells in alopecia areata. RNA was isolated and reverse transcribed to cDNA, the sequencing template. Sequencing used immunoSEQ multiplex PCR; TCRdb keeps in-frame clones, though not all of them. The sample has under 350,000 clones, roughly 60% seen once; the top ten hold under 2%. As to treatment: oral pan-JAK inhibitor, 5-10 mg twice daily. The sequencing here drew on CD4+ T cells sorted from blood, taken at week 24, from a patient treated with tofacitinib. The receptors were sampled from a human donor with alopecia areata.

The rearrangement joins TRBV5-1 to TRBJ1-1; TRBD1 matches at 8 bases. Germline CDR1 reads SGHRS; CDR2 reads YFSETQ. The J segment lost 0 bases and the V segment lost 4 bases, leaving 8 bases of the junction unmatched. CDR3 length: 16 residues. CDR3 in amino acids: CASSQSYRGMNTEAFF. The CDR3 nucleotides read TGCGCCAGCAGCCAATCTTACAGGGGGATGAACACTGAAGCTTTCTTT.

The chain has TRBV27 and TRBJ2-2; the D call may be TRBD1 or TRBD2 (5 bases each). CDR1 is MNHEY, CDR2 SMNVEV, per germline (reference sequence). The CDR3 consists of 14 residues. Trimming removed 4 bases from V and 6 bases from J, with 12 bases in between. CDR3 coding DNA: TGTGCCAGCAGTTCGGGGCCAAGGGCCGGGGAGCTGTTTTTT. This sequence encodes CASSSGPRAGELFF.

In this sample, this clone turned up a few times. This rearrangement joins TRBV28 to TRBJ2-1; no definite D call. This CDR3 comprises 15 residues. Germline V gene sequence: CDR1 MDHEN, CDR2 SYDVKM. Deletions cut 3 bases from V and 7 bases from J, with 16 bases between. For the CDR3, the DNA is TGTGCCAGCAGTTTCATCTGGCAGGTCGAGAATGAGCAGTTCTTC. Protein: CASSFIWQVENEQFF.

This clone appeared a single time. J is TRBJ2-5 and V is TRBV19; 7 positions match TRBD2. CDR1 is LNHDA and CDR2 is SQIVND in the germline V gene (reference sequence). The CDR3 is made up of 16 amino acids. The V and J ends lost 7 bases and 7 bases, in that order; junction bases with no gene match: 18. The CDR3: CASKRRVGGGGGTQYF. The CDR3, as DNA: TGTGCCAGTAAGCGACGAGTAGGCGGCGGCGGGGGGACCCAGTACTTC. Drawing the rest from reference TRBV19 and TRBJ2-5, the complete variable domain is DGGITQSPKYLFRKEGQNVTLSCEQNLNHDAMYWYRQDPGQGLRLIYYSQIVNDFQKGDIAEGYSVSREKKESFPLTVTSAQKNPTAFYLCASKRRVGGGGGTQYFGPGTRLLVL.

Written as DNA, the CDR3 is TGTGCCAGCAGTTCGGGGCCTAAGGCGTACTTC. Translated, it gives CASSSGPKAYF. The genes are TRBV6-6 and TRBJ2-5; D may match TRBD1 or TRBD2 (5 bases each). V lost 4 bases and J 13 bases, leaving 13 bases between the germline ends. The CDR3 is made up of 11 amino acids. Germline CDR1 reads MNHNY; CDR2 reads SVGAGI (reference sequence).

The chain has TRBV4-2 and TRBJ2-1; the match to TRBD2 covers 11 bases. CDR3 length equals 15 residues. Germline V gives CDR1 LGHNA, CDR2 YNFKEQ. Trimming removed 10 bases from V and 5 bases from J; junction bases left unmatched: 10. The CDR3 DNA reads TGTGCCACCGAGGTAGCGGGGGGGCCCAACAATGAGCAGTTCTTC. Protein: CATEVAGGPNNEQFF.

This clone came up a few times. The V and J genes are TRBV19 and TRBJ1-1; D is possibly TRBD1 (5 bases). CDR3 size: 14 residues. Germline CDR1 and CDR2: LNHDA and SQIVND (reference sequence). The V end lost 5 bases, the J end lost 1 base, and 11 bases lay between the germline ends. CDR3: CASSGGAGNTEAFF. The CDR3 region has the DNA TGTGCCAGTAGTGGTGGGGCAGGGAACACTGAAGCTTTCTTT.

The CDR3 loop is CATSRDSRNYGYTF. CDR3 sequence (DNA): TGTGCCACCAGCAGAGATTCAAGGAACTATGGCTACACCTTC. The gene calls are TRBV15 and TRBJ1-2; D is undetermined. Trimming cost V 0 bases and J 2 bases, with 7 bases left between them. Germline assignment: CDR1 LNHNV and CDR2 YYDKDF (reference sequence). The CDR3 sequence is 14 residues long. The full variable domain, in which reference TRBV15 and TRBJ1-2 provide the parts outside the CDR3, is DAMVIQNPRYQVTQFGKPVTLSCSQTLNHNVMYWYQQKSSQAPKLLFHYYDKDFNNEADTPDNFQSRRPNTSFCFLDIRSPGLGDTAMYLCATSRDSRNYGYTFGSGTRLTVV.

The chain employs TRBV29-1 and TRBJ2-7, with a tentative D call TRBD1 (5 bases). CDR3 length: 13 residues. Per germline, CDR1 SQVTM and CDR2 ANQGSEA. The germline V and J ends were trimmed by 2 bases and 0 bases, with 8 bases remaining between them. The CDR3 nucleotides read TGCAGCGTTGAAAGGGGCCTCTCCTACGAGCAGTACTTC. Translated: CSVERGLSYEQYF.

The chain links TRBV29-1 to TRBJ1-1, with D uncertain. Germline assignment: CDR1 SQVTM and CDR2 ANQGSEA. The CDR3 is made up of 14 amino acids. V was clipped by 2 bases and J by 1 base, with 11 bases between them. CDR3 amino acids: CSVENPGTNTEAFF. The CDR3 bases are TGCAGCGTTGAAAACCCGGGAACGAACACTGAAGCTTTCTTT. The full variable domain, completed using reference TRBV29-1 and TRBJ1-1, is SAVISQKPSRDICQRGTSLTIQCQVDSQVTMMFWYRQQPGQSLTLIATANQGSEATYESGFVIDKFPISRPNLTFSTLTVSNMSPEDSSIYLCSVENPGTNTEAFFGQGTRLTVV.

Turning to this clone: A read error may produce the germline difference seen at one junction end. The genes are TRBV5-1 and TRBJ2-1; D gene uncertain. The CDR3 length is 12 residues. From germline, CDR1 is SGHRS and CDR2 YFSETQ. In DNA form, the CDR3 reads TGCGCCAGCAGTGGCTCCAACAATGAGCAGTTCTTC. Its protein is CASSGSNNEQFF.

The chain recombines TRBV7-9 with TRBJ2-1, with no clear D. The V and J ends lost 1 base and 9 bases respectively, with 7 bases between them. The CDR3 covers 12 residues. Per germline, CDR1 SEHNR and CDR2 FQNEAQ (reference sequence). The CDR3 DNA sequence: TGTGCCAGCAGCTTAGAACTAACTGAGCAGTTCTTC. Its protein product is CASSLELTEQFF.

The genes are TRBV30 and TRBJ2-5; D is tentatively TRBD1 or TRBD2 (5 bases each). CDR1 is GTSNPN and CDR2 is SVGIG in the germline V gene (reference sequence). Trimming removed 4 bases at V and 5 bases at J, with 14 bases between. The CDR3 consists of 13 residues. The CDR3 sequence is CAWTQRAGETQYF. For the CDR3, the DNA is TGTGCCTGGACCCAGAGGGCAGGGGAGACCCAGTACTTC.

As to this clone: The junction shows a germline mismatch at one end, possibly a read error. V usage is TRBV7-2 and J usage is TRBJ2-6, with a possible D match to TRBD1 (6 bases). This CDR3 is built from 17 residues. Germline V gives CDR1 SGHTA, CDR2 FQGNSA. The CDR3, as DNA: TGTGCCAGCAGCATAGCAGGGGCAGCTTCTGGGGCCAACGTCCTGACTTTC. As protein: CASSIAGAASGANVLTF.

This clone was seen once. The chain employs TRBV30 and TRBJ1-2; D is undetermined. Trimming took 0 bases from V and 6 from J, leaving 11 bases between them. This CDR3 is 13 amino acids long. Germline CDR1 and CDR2: GTSNPN and SVGIG (reference sequence). CDR3 in DNA: TGTGCCTGGAGTGTGCGTTTCGGGGATGGCTACACCTTC. This gives the protein CAWSVRFGDGYTF. The full variable domain, rest sourced from reference TRBV30 and TRBJ1-2, is SQTIHQWPATLVQPVGSPLSLECTVEGTSNPNLYWYRQAAGRGLQLLFYSVGIGQISSEVPQNLSASRPQDRQFILSSKKLLLSDSGFYLCAWSVRFGDGYTFGSGTRLTVV.

This clone was recorded once. V and J are TRBV2 and TRBJ1-4, with unresolved D. This CDR3 region has 12 residues. CDR1 is SNHLY and CDR2 is FYNNEI in the germline V gene. V lost 6 bases, J lost 6 bases, and 8 bases lay in between. This chain's CDR3 is CASRRGHEKLFF. For the CDR3, the DNA is TGTGCCAGCAGGCGAGGGCATGAAAAACTGTTTTTT.

The chain couples TRBV4-3 to TRBJ1-6, with D hard to call. The CDR3 runs 13 residues. Trimming took 1 base from V and 8 from J, leaving 6 bases between them. Germline V gives CDR1 LGHNA, CDR2 YSLEER. The CDR3 region has the DNA TGCGCCAGCAGCCAAGCGTGGGATTCACCCCTCCACTTT. It codes for CASSQAWDSPLHF.

The genes are TRBV10-3 and TRBJ2-5; D may be TRBD2 (7 bases). This CDR3 has 14 residues. Trimming removed 10 bases at V and 5 bases at J, with 20 bases between. From germline, CDR1 is ENHRY and CDR2 SYGVKD. The CDR3 coding sequence is TGTGCCACAAGGGGGGGGCCCCATGAGGAGACCCAGTACTTC. It specifies CATRGGPHEETQYF.

The chain couples TRBV9 to TRBJ1-2, with D possibly matching TRBD1 (5 bases). Germline V gives CDR1 SGDLS, CDR2 YYNGEE. Trimming left V 1 base short and J 7 bases short, with 11 bases between. This CDR3 is 13 amino acids long. Here the CDR3 reads CASSVLTQGGYTF. The DNA of the CDR3 is TGTGCCAGCAGCGTACTTACCCAGGGTGGCTACACCTTC.

The chain couples TRBV9 to TRBJ1-2; D is uncertain. This CDR3 contains 12 residues. Germline V CDR1 and CDR2: SGDLS, YYNGEE. Trimming took 5 bases from V and 5 from J, leaving 10 bases between them. CDR3 amino acids: CASSQIQYGYTF. DNA of the CDR3: TGTGCCAGCAGTCAGATACAGTATGGCTACACCTTC.

As for this clone: This specimen includes other DNA sequences encoding the same CDR3. The DNA for the CDR3 is TGCGCCAGCAGCTTGGGACTGGGCTACGAGCAGTACTTC. Translating it yields CASSLGLGYEQYF. The rearrangement uses TRBV5-1 and TRBJ2-7, with D unresolved. Germline V lookup: CDR1 SGHRS, CDR2 YFSETQ. V was clipped by 0 bases and J by 3 bases, with 7 bases between them. The CDR3 loop spans 13 amino acids.

This clone is a singleton in its sample. DNA for the CDR3: TGTGCCAGCAGCTTCGACAGGTCCGTCGGGGAGCTGTTTTTT. It encodes CASSFDRSVGELFF. This chain links TRBV6-5 with TRBJ2-2, with a possible D match to TRBD1 (6 bases). V was trimmed by 6 bases and J by 7 bases, leaving 15 bases between them. CDR1 and CDR2 from the germline V gene are MNHEY and SVGAGI. The CDR3 totals 14 residues.

V usage is TRBV29-1 and J usage is TRBJ2-3; 8 nucleotides line up with TRBD1. Unmatched junction bases numbered 3, after V lost 7 bases and J lost 0 bases. Germline V gene data show CDR1 as SQVTM and CDR2 as ANQGSEA. The CDR3 loop spans 13 amino acids. The DNA for the CDR3 is TGCAGCGGATGGACAGGGAGCACAGATACGCAGTATTTT. Its translation: CSGWTGSTDTQYF.

The chain carries TRBV30 and TRBJ2-3, with 7 positions matching TRBD1. CDR1 GTSNPN and CDR2 SVGIG come from the germline V gene (reference sequence). The CDR3 length is 15 residues. J was trimmed by 1 base and V by 0 bases; bases with no gene match: 4. The CDR3 loop reads CAWSVRGLGTDTQYF. As DNA, the CDR3 is TGTGCCTGGAGTGTAAGGGGGCTGGGCACAGATACGCAGTATTTT.

The chain links TRBV25-1 to TRBJ1-1; 7 bases fit TRBD1. Germline V gene lookup returns CDR1 MGHDK and CDR2 SYGVNS. The CDR3 has 14 residues. V dropped 6 bases and J dropped 4; count of bases not matched to a gene: 8. CDR3 sequence: CASRGQQVFTEAFF. CDR3 sequence (DNA): TGTGCCAGCAGGGGACAGCAGGTTTTCACTGAAGCTTTCTTT. The full variable domain, its missing parts supplied by reference TRBV25-1 and TRBJ1-1, is EADIYQTPRYLVIGTGKKITLECSQTMGHDKMYWYQQDPGMELHLIHYSYGVNSTEKGDLSSESTVSRIRTEHFPLTLESARPSHTSQYLCASRGQQVFTEAFFGQGTRLTVV.